This T cell receptor beta chain was obtained from a study of blood T cell repertoires in COVID-19. The wider study: The United States, Italy and Spain provided the acute and convalescent COVID-19 samples. In each case, the material was cDNA or gDNA derived from T cells, B-cell-depleted T cells, or PBMCs.

Seattle-derived patients entered the study during active infection and were followed longitudinally. Per the original methods: Amplification with reference gene primers provided the estimates of nucleated cell counts. The protocol was immunoSEQ multiplex PCR, while the TCRdb copy is restricted to in-frame clones and leaves out a portion. That table gives V, J and clone size, and the DNA gave D and trimming. Here the sample spans about 160,000 clones, approximately 92% being singletons. V lost 6 bases, J lost 8 bases, and 14 bases stayed unmatched. The CDR3 sequence is 16 residues long. The V gene's germline CDR1 is SGHRS and CDR2 YFSETQ.

Sequencing was carried out using peripheral blood. This chain links TRBV5-1 with TRBJ1-4, with 9 nucleotides matching TRBD1. This clonotype was sampled from a young man with COVID-19, enrolled during active disease. Here the CDR3 DNA reads TGCGCCAGCAAAGCAATCATGAGACAGGGGGGCGAAAAACTGTTTTTT. This sequence encodes CASKAIMRQGGEKLFF.